The rows below give T cell receptor beta chains drawn from one sample of a study of human T cells and chemical hapten exposure. One entry per CDR3 protein, called by TCRdb with MiXCR from the RACE reads. The repertoire holds 300,000 to 400,000 distinct CDR3 sequences, around 7% seen once, with approximately 8.9% in the top ten. The input for sequencing was whole blood, taken in connection with sensitization to the hapten diphenylcyclopropenone (DPC). The source of these receptors is a woman between 18 and 30 years old with alopecia areata. Some clones in this sample may be carry-over from other donors' samples. The CDR3 runs from the conserved cysteine through the conserved F or W. Fields, in order: CDR3 length, J gene, D gene, V gene, clone size, CDR3 DNA, CDR3 protein. The D gene is left open where the match is weak. Clone size is shown for a subset of rows, as once, few, many or a class of expanded clone.

16 | TRBJ1-6 | TRBD1 | TRBV3-1 | . | TGTGCCAGCAGCCAAGATCGGGACAGGGGGAGATCACCCCTCCACTTT | CASSQDRDRGRSPLHF
17 | TRBJ2-3 | . | TRBV7-2 | . | TGTGCCAGCAGCTTAGAAAGTACAGGAGTCCCCACAGATACGCAGTATTTT | CASSLESTGVPTDTQYF
16 | TRBJ2-3 | TRBD1 | TRBV2 | few | TGTGCCAGCAGTGCAGACCCGGGACAGGGGGGAGATACGCAGTATTTT | CASSADPGQGGDTQYF
15 | TRBJ1-2 | TRBD1 | TRBV29-1 | few | TGCAGCGTTGAAGTTCGATCCGGGACAGCATATGGCTACACCTTC | CSVEVRSGTAYGYTF
17 | TRBJ1-2 | . | TRBV12-3/TRBV12-4 | few | TGTGCCAGCAGTTTAGAAGCAGGACGCGTTTTTACATATGGCTACACCTTC | CASSLEAGRVFTYGYTF
15 | TRBJ2-3 | . | TRBV20-1 | . | TGCAGTGCTCGATCGTTAAGGGGGGCGGGAAATACGCAGTATTTT | CSARSLRGAGNTQYF
15 | TRBJ2-2 | . | TRBV7-9 | many | TGTGCCAGCAGCCCCCAGGGGTTTGGCACCGGGGAGCTGTTTTTT | CASSPQGFGTGELFF
15 | TRBJ2-6 | . | TRBV6-1 | many | TGTGCCAGCAGACCCGAGGCCGCTGGGGCCAACGTCCTGACTTTC | CASRPEAAGANVLTF
16 | TRBJ2-1 | TRBD2 | TRBV6-2/TRBV6-3 | . | TGTGCCAGCAGTTACTCTACTAGCGGGGGGAGCGATGAGCAGTTCTTC | CASSYSTSGGSDEQFF
16 | TRBJ2-1 | TRBD2 | TRBV18 | few | TGTGCCAGCTCACCACGGACTAGCGGGGGGGCAGGAGAGCAGTTCTTC | CASSPRTSGGAGEQFF
16 | TRBJ2-7 | TRBD2 | TRBV18 | . | TGTGCCAGCTCACGCACACTAGCGGGGGGACCCTACGAGCAGTACTTC | CASSRTLAGGPYEQYF
16 | TRBJ2-3 | TRBD2 | TRBV9 | many | TGTGCCAGCAGCGCGGGACTAGCCATTTCGACAGATACGCAGTATTTT | CASSAGLAISTDTQYF
11 | TRBJ2-1 | . | TRBV6-5 | few | TGTGCCAGCAGTTACTCTCGGGAGCAGTTCTTC | CASSYSREQFF
13 | TRBJ1-2 | . | TRBV27 | few | TGTGCCAGCAGTTGGGGGGGGTACTATGGCTACACCTTC | CASSWGGYYGYTF
15 | TRBJ2-7 | . | TRBV6-5 | few | TGTGCCAGCAGTTACGGGACAAACTACGCGGTCGAGCAGTACTTC | CASSYGTNYAVEQYF
14 | TRBJ2-7 | TRBD1 | TRBV12-5 | many | TGTGCTAGTGGTTTTTCCGGGACAGGGGGCGAGCAGTACTTC | CASGFSGTGGEQYF
16 | TRBJ1-3 | . | TRBV4-2 | . | TGTGCCAGCAGCGAAGGGGGACTCCGCTCTGGAAACACCATATATTTT | CASSEGGLRSGNTIYF
13 | TRBJ1-5 | . | TRBV27 | . | TGTGCCAGCAAAGGGGATGGGAATCAGCCCCAGCATTTT | CASKGDGNQPQHF
13 | TRBJ2-5 | TRBD1 | TRBV5-1 | few | TGCGCCAGCAGCCCAGGGGGCGCAGAGACCCAGTACTTC | CASSPGGAETQYF
14 | TRBJ1-1 | . | TRBV2 | few | TGTGCCAGCGGGCGCTGGGGGGGAGGCACTGAAGCTTTCTTT | CASGRWGGGTEAFF
17 | TRBJ2-2 | TRBD2 | TRBV29-1 | many | TGCAGCGCCGCCGCTAGGACTAGCGGGGATAACACCGGGGAGCTGTTTTTT | CSAAARTSGDNTGELFF
15 | TRBJ2-1 | . | TRBV20-1 | few | TGCAGTGCTAGAGATTTACTAGCCGGGTACCCTGAGCAGTTCTTC | CSARDLLAGYPEQFF
17 | TRBJ2-2 | TRBD2 | TRBV6-1 | few | TGTGCCAGCAGTGAAACCCGGGCTAGCGGGAACACCGGGGAGCTGTTTTTT | CASSETRASGNTGELFF
15 | TRBJ2-3 | . | TRBV19 | few | TGTGCCAGTAGTATAGGTATGGCTCGCACAGATACGCAGTATTTT | CASSIGMARTDTQYF
15 | TRBJ2-2 | . | TRBV6-2/TRBV6-3 | . | TGTGCCAGCAGAAGGACCTCTACGAACACCGGGGAGCTGTTTTTT | CASRRTSTNTGELFF
15 | TRBJ1-4 | TRBD1 | TRBV20-1 | few | TGCAGTGCTGATGCCCGGGGACAGGAGGGGGAAAAACTGTTTTTT | CSADARGQEGEKLFF
13 | TRBJ1-1 | . | TRBV12-3/TRBV12-4 | . | TGTGCCAGCTCGAACAGGGTGAACACTGAAGCTTTCTTT | CASSNRVNTEAFF
15 | TRBJ2-2 | . | TRBV7-2 | few | TGTGCCAGCAGCTTAGCAAGGGGATTGAGCGGGGAGCTGTTTTTT | CASSLARGLSGELFF
18 | TRBJ2-3 | . | TRBV7-2 | few | TGTGCCAGCAGCGGAGACAGTAGGCGTGGGGCCTACTTGGATACGCAGTATTTT | CASSGDSRRGAYLDTQYF
16 | TRBJ2-6 | . | TRBV6-5 | few | TGTGCCAGCAGTCCCGACTCACACTCTGGGGCCAACGTCCTGACTTTC | CASSPDSHSGANVLTF
17 | TRBJ2-7 | TRBD1 | TRBV6-2/TRBV6-3 | . | TGTGCCAGCAGCCTCGACCTAGGGACAGGGACTACTTGGGAGCAGTACTTC | CASSLDLGTGTTWEQYF
13 | TRBJ2-3 | . | TRBV6-2/TRBV6-3 | many | TGTGCCAGCAGTCGGACCCTCACAGATACGCAGTATTTT | CASSRTLTDTQYF
14 | TRBJ2-1 | . | TRBV3-1 | many | TGTGCCAGCAGCCAAGATAAGGGGTACTCGAGGCAGTTCTTC | CASSQDKGYSRQFF
16 | TRBJ2-1 | . | TRBV12-3/TRBV12-4 | few | TGTGCCAGCAGTTTACCCATGGGGGTCTCCTACAATGAGCAGTTCTTC | CASSLPMGVSYNEQFF
14 | TRBJ1-6 | . | TRBV28 | . | TGTGCCACCTCAATGGGACCTTATAATTCACCCCTCCACTTT | CATSMGPYNSPLHF
11 | TRBJ2-7 | . | TRBV6-2/TRBV6-3 | many | TGTGCCAGCAGTCGAGGGGAGGAGCAGTACTTC | CASSRGEEQYF
15 | TRBJ2-7 | . | TRBV14 | few | TGTGCCAGCAGCCATAAAGCAGGTAGCTCCTACGAGCAGTACTTC | CASSHKAGSSYEQYF
13 | TRBJ2-7 | TRBD1 | TRBV27 | . | TGTGCCAGCGGCGATGGGACAGCCTACGAGCAGTACTTC | CASGDGTAYEQYF
13 | TRBJ1-5 | . | TRBV5-4 | few | TGTGCCAGCAGCTCCCGAGGGGGAGAGCCCCAGCATTTT | CASSSRGGEPQHF
13 | TRBJ1-3 | . | TRBV4-1 | many | TGCGCCAGCAGCCAAGATGACAGAAACACCATATATTTT | CASSQDDRNTIYF
20 | TRBJ1-5 | . | TRBV27 | many | TGTGCCAGCAGTTTATCGGGGACAACTCGAAGGAGGGGTCACAATCAGCCCCAGCATTTT | CASSLSGTTRRRGHNQPQHF
13 | TRBJ1-1 | . | TRBV29-1 | few | TGCAGCGTTCTCCGACAGGAGAACACTGAAGCTTTCTTT | CSVLRQENTEAFF
17 | TRBJ2-3 | TRBD2 | TRBV12-3/TRBV12-4 | . | TGTGCCAGCAGTCCCGCCAGCGGGGGGGCTAGGTTTGATACGCAGTATTTT | CASSPASGGARFDTQYF
16 | TRBJ2-6 | . | TRBV5-1 | many | TGCGCCAGCAGCGGAGGGTGGAGGGCTGGGGCCAACGTCCTGACTTTC | CASSGGWRAGANVLTF
12 | TRBJ2-7 | . | TRBV12-3/TRBV12-4 | few | TGTGCCAGCACCCTCGGACCTGACGAGCAGTACTTC | CASTLGPDEQYF
13 | TRBJ1-5 | . | TRBV6-5 | many | TGTGCCAGTGGCCGGGACTTCAATCAGCCCCAGCATTTT | CASGRDFNQPQHF
17 | TRBJ2-3 | . | TRBV4-3 | . | TGCGCCAGCAGCCAGATGTCGCAAGCGGTGGCCACAGATACGCAGTATTTT | CASSQMSQAVATDTQYF
14 | TRBJ1-2 | . | TRBV28 | . | TGTGCCAGCAGGCCGGGGGCAGGCCCCTATGGCTACACCTTC | CASRPGAGPYGYTF
14 | TRBJ1-1 | . | TRBV6-6 | . | TGTGCCAGCAGAGTCGACAACATGAACACTGAAGCTTTCTTT | CASRVDNMNTEAFF
15 | TRBJ1-6 | TRBD1 | TRBV6-5 | few | TGTGCCAGCAGTTACGGCGACAGGGGGAATTCACCCCTCCACTTT | CASSYGDRGNSPLHF
15 | TRBJ1-6 | . | TRBV6-5 | few | TGTGCCAGCAGTTACTTTGGGCAGGATAATTCACCCCTCCACTTT | CASSYFGQDNSPLHF
15 | TRBJ2-1 | TRBD2 | TRBV19 | few | TGTGCCAGTAGTGCCGTTAGCGGGGGAAACAATGAGCAGTTCTTC | CASSAVSGGNNEQFF
16 | TRBJ2-7 | TRBD1 | TRBV5-4 | few | TGTGCCAGCAGCTTGAGGACAGGCCCTAGCTCCTACGAGCAGTACTTC | CASSLRTGPSSYEQYF
13 | TRBJ2-7 | . | TRBV28 | . | TGTGCCAGCAGTCCAGGGGCCCGCTACGAGCAGTACTTC | CASSPGARYEQYF
15 | TRBJ2-3 | TRBD2 | TRBV28 | . | TGTGCCAGCAGTTCCGGGGGGGCCGTCGCAGATACGCAGTATTTT | CASSSGGAVADTQYF
16 | TRBJ1-2 | . | TRBV4-3 | . | TGCGCCAGCAGCCAAGATTGGCGGTCGCTTAACTATGGCTACACCTTC | CASSQDWRSLNYGYTF